Listed here are 18 T cell receptor beta chains from one sample, sequenced in a study of blood T cell repertoires in COVID-19. Profiled with immunoSEQ multiplex PCR; TCRdb holds only in-frame clones, not every one. The sample lists fewer than 250,000 clones, roughly four fifths occurring once. The sequenced sample was peripheral blood. The origin of the receptors is a woman in her 40s with active or convalescent COVID-19.

This clone has a single count. One junction end does not reproduce the germline sequence, and a read error may be involved. V usage is TRBV7-7 and J usage is TRBJ2-1; a possible D gene is TRBD2 (7 bases). Per the germline V gene, CDR1 is SSHAT and CDR2 is FNYEAQ (reference sequence). The CDR3 is made up of 17 amino acids. The CDR3 DNA reads TGTGCTAGCAGCTTAAGGGGGGGGTACGGTACATACAATGAGCAGTTCTTC. It specifies CASSLRGGYGTYNEQFF.

This clone occurred once. The chain links TRBV5-4 to TRBJ2-2; a possible D gene is TRBD2 (5 bases). Germline V CDR1 and CDR2: SGHNT, YYREEE (reference sequence). The CDR3 totals 15 residues. Trimming left V 5 bases short and J 0 bases short, with 11 bases between. In DNA form, the CDR3 reads TGTGCCAGCAGTCGAGGGCTAGCGAACACCGGGGAGCTGTTTTTT. Its translation: CASSRGLANTGELFF. Using reference TRBV5-4 and TRBJ2-2 for the parts outside the CDR3, the full variable domain is ETGVTQSPTHLIKTRGQQVTLRCSSQSGHNTVSWYQQALGQGPQFIFQYYREEENGRGNFPPRFSGLQFPNYSSELNVNALELDDSALYLCASSRGLANTGELFFGEGSRLTVL.

The chain carries TRBV2 and TRBJ2-3; TRBD2 aligns across 8 bases. J was trimmed by 4 bases and V by 4 bases; bases with no gene match: 7. The CDR3 runs 15 residues. From germline, CDR1 is SNHLY and CDR2 FYNNEI. The CDR3 loop is CASSVGGSGADTQYF. The CDR3 nucleotides read TGTGCCAGCAGTGTAGGGGGTAGCGGGGCAGATACGCAGTATTTT.

This chain connects TRBV19 to TRBJ2-6; perhaps TRBD1 as D (5 bases). This CDR3 has 14 residues. Trimming stripped 7 bases from V and 7 bases from J, with 14 bases between. The germline CDR1 and CDR2 sequences are LNHDA and SQIVND (reference sequence). Here the CDR3 reads CASNRRQSANVLTF. For the CDR3, the DNA is TGTGCCAGTAACCGGAGACAGTCCGCCAACGTCCTGACTTTC.

A few counts support this clone. The chain links TRBV29-1 to TRBJ2-7; D might be TRBD1 (5 bases). This CDR3 spans 14 amino acids. Germline V CDR1 and CDR2: SQVTM, ANQGSEA. Trimming pared 2 bases from V and 2 bases from J, leaving 13 bases between. The CDR3 here is CSVEKGAHTYEQYF. CDR3 bases: TGCAGCGTTGAAAAAGGGGCCCATACCTACGAGCAGTACTTC.

The CDR3 is CAWSPGQLEAFF. DNA for the CDR3: TGTGCCTGGAGCCCCGGACAGCTTGAAGCTTTCTTT. This rearrangement joins TRBV30 to TRBJ1-1; TRBD1 might be the D (6 bases). CDR1 GTSNPN and CDR2 SVGIG come from the germline V gene (reference sequence). Between the trimmed V and J ends, which lost 3 bases and 7 bases, there was a span of 12 bases. The CDR3 covers 12 residues. Full variable domain (missing parts from reference TRBV30 and TRBJ1-1): SQTIHQWPATLVQPVGSPLSLECTVEGTSNPNLYWYRQAAGRGLQLLFYSVGIGQISSEVPQNLSASRPQDRQFILSSKKLLLSDSGFYLCAWSPGQLEAFFGQGTRLTVV.

The chain combines TRBV5-6 with TRBJ2-1; 9 nucleotides line up with TRBD2. The CDR3 loop spans 16 amino acids. Germline CDR1 is SGHDT and CDR2 is YYEEEE. The J segment lost 4 bases and the V segment lost 4 bases, leaving 9 bases of the junction unmatched. The CDR3 DNA is TGTGCCAGCAGCCCGGCCGGCGGGGGGGTGTACAATGAGCAGTTCTTC. Translation gives CASSPAGGGVYNEQFF.

V is TRBV13 and J is TRBJ1-2; possibly TRBD1 for D (6 bases). V lost 5 bases to trimming and J lost 8 bases, with 18 bases between them. The CDR3 is made up of 14 amino acids. Germline V lookup: CDR1 PRHDT, CDR2 FYEKMQ (reference sequence). The CDR3 is CASSPGSGGAGYTF. The CDR3 DNA sequence: TGTGCCAGCAGCCCCGGATCGGGGGGCGCGGGCTACACCTTC.

This clone was observed a single time. The chain uses TRBV29-1 and TRBJ1-6, with a tentative D call TRBD1 (6 bases). V shed 6 bases and J shed 0 bases, with 12 bases lying between them. CDR1 and CDR2 from the germline V gene are SQVTM and ANQGSEA. CDR3 length: 15 amino acids. The CDR3 sequence is CSVRDKNSYNSPLHF. The CDR3 DNA follows: TGCAGCGTCCGGGACAAAAACTCCTATAATTCACCCCTCCACTTT.

The rearrangement uses TRBV11-3 and TRBJ1-4; D may be TRBD1 (5 bases). The ends were cut back, 2 bases at V and 8 bases at J, with 9 bases in the middle. This CDR3 contains 13 residues. The germline CDR1 and CDR2 sequences are SGHNT and YENEEA. The CDR3 protein is CASSLQGREKLFF. In DNA form, the CDR3 reads TGTGCCAGCAGCTTACAGGGTCGGGAAAAACTGTTTTTT.

The chain carries TRBV7-9 and TRBJ2-1; 7 bases are a match to TRBD2. The length of the CDR3 is 15 residues. Trimming at V came to 3 bases and at J to 5 bases, leaving 7 bases not matched to a gene. Germline loops: CDR1 SEHNR, CDR2 FQNEAQ (reference sequence). CDR3 sequence reads: CASSFGSGSNNEQFF. In nucleotides, the CDR3 is TGTGCCAGCAGCTTTGGTAGCGGGTCGAACAATGAGCAGTTCTTC. Filled out from reference TRBV7-9 and TRBJ2-1, the complete variable domain reads DTGVSQNPRHKITKRGQNVTFRCDPISEHNRLYWYRQTLGQGPEFLTYFQNEAQLEKSRLLSDRFSAERPKGSFSTLEIQRTEQGDSAMYLCASSFGSGSNNEQFFGPGTRLTVL.

The chain combines TRBV5-1 with TRBJ1-2; a weak D match, TRBD1 (5 bases). V lost 5 bases and J lost 4, with 27 bases in between. Germline V gene sequence: CDR1 SGHRS, CDR2 YFSETQ. The CDR3 has 18 amino acids. CDR3 nucleotide sequence: TGCGCCAGCAGACTTGTTCCTAGAGGTGGTGACAGAGTCTATGGCTACACCTTC. Translating it yields CASRLVPRGGDRVYGYTF.

The table lists this clone with a count of one. The chain uses TRBV4-2 and TRBJ2-7, with D maybe TRBD1 (6 bases). The CDR3 covers 14 residues. The V and J ends lost 3 bases and 0 bases respectively, with 9 bases between them. Germline V CDR1 and CDR2: LGHNA, YNFKEQ. The CDR3 loop is CASSQGHISYEQYF. The CDR3 DNA follows: TGTGCCAGCAGCCAGGGACATATCTCCTACGAGCAGTACTTC.

Only one count was recorded for this clone. The chain carries TRBV28 and TRBJ2-7; 9 bases agree with TRBD2. With 5 bases clipped from V and 4 bases from J, the junction kept 12 bases outside the gene matches. Germline V gene sequence: CDR1 MDHEN, CDR2 SYDVKM. The CDR3 spans 16 residues. The CDR3 region has the DNA TGTGCCAGCAGTAAATACCCGCGGGGGGGCCAGTACGAGCAGTACTTC. Its translation is CASSKYPRGGQYEQYF.

This clone was counted many times. The chain is built from TRBV6-5 and TRBJ2-5; perhaps TRBD2 as D (7 bases). From germline, CDR1 is MNHEY and CDR2 SVGAGI. V was cut by 7 bases and J by 5 bases, with 17 bases left in between. The CDR3 contains 14 residues. CDR3 coding DNA: TGTGCCAGCACCCTCGGGGGGCCGGGCGAGACCCAGTACTTC. It translates to CASTLGGPGETQYF.

This chain connects TRBV19 to TRBJ1-6; 7 bases agree with TRBD1. From germline, CDR1 is LNHDA and CDR2 SQIVND (reference sequence). The CDR3 contains 15 residues. J was trimmed by 5 bases and V by 3 bases; bases with no gene match: 4. CDR3 nucleotides: TGTGCCAGTAGTATGAATGACAGGGATAATTCACCCCTCCACTTT. As protein: CASSMNDRDNSPLHF.

This clone has a single count. A much larger clone differs from this one at a single base, so this may be a read error. This chain connects TRBV19 to TRBJ2-7; 7 nucleotides agree with TRBD1. V lost 9 bases and J lost 0; bases outside the gene matches: 2. The germline V gene has CDR1 LNHDA and CDR2 SQIVND (reference sequence). CDR3 length equals 12 residues. The CDR3 loop is CASRQGSYEQYF. The CDR3 bases are TGTGCCAGCCGACAGGGCTCCTACGAGCAGTACTTC.

The chain combines TRBV30 with TRBJ1-2; perhaps TRBD1 as D (6 bases). V dropped 5 bases and J dropped 8 bases, with 15 bases sitting between them. The CDR3 extends over 12 amino acids. Per germline, CDR1 GTSNPN and CDR2 SVGIG (reference sequence). CDR3 region: CAWDHRVRGYTF. The CDR3, as DNA: TGTGCCTGGGACCACAGGGTACGAGGCTACACCTTC.